This T cell receptor beta chain was captured by sequencing in a study of T cells in Graves' hyperthyroidism and ophthalmopathy (dated by TCRdb to the late 2010s). A note on the overall study: Peripheral blood was collected at initial diagnosis, before any treatment. Thyroid tissue and blood T-cell repertoires from over 5 Graves' hyperthyroidism patients were also compared in the study. Whether ophthalmopathy could be predicted prospectively was tested in an independent validation cohort made up of under 20 hyperthyroidism patients plus 17 patients who later progressed to ophthalmopathy. For training and testing, the roughly 93 patients in the discovery cohort were randomly divided in a 7:3 ratio. After sampling, hyperthyroidism patients received methimazole starting at 30 mg daily, and ophthalmopathy patients received high-dose intravenous methylprednisolone. According to the paper, TCR Vbeta CDR3 sequencing was carried out on approximately 140 peripheral blood samples, which came from under 50 ophthalmopathy, approximately 78 hyperthyroidism and roughly 17 progressor patients. A discovery cohort of about a hundred patients, roughly 43 with Graves' ophthalmopathy and about 58 with stable Graves' hyperthyroidism, was used to find distinguishing TCR V-J signatures. What the study reported, not specific to this receptor: Sample size was not statistically predetermined, and investigators were not blinded to group allocation. Most expanded thyroid clonotypes (frequency above 0.001) were also detected in blood, suggesting blood repertoires may reflect thyroid immune responses. A 13 V-J signature model separated ophthalmopathy from stable hyperthyroidism, with roughly 88% sensitivity and 81.08% specificity in cross-validation and 80%/75% in testing. During validation, the model predicted progression to ophthalmopathy a median of approximately 6 months ahead of onset, with around 70% sensitivity and 72.22% specificity.

Stable Graves' hyperthyroidism was defined as no progression to ophthalmopathy during 18 months of follow-up. Hyperthyroidism patients were aged 18 to 65 years and newly diagnosed, with disease duration of less than 2 months. The study excluded patients with uncontrolled infections, other autoimmune diseases, pregnancy or lactation. Diagnoses were established on the basis of clinical symptoms, serum thyroxine and TRAb, thyroid ultrasound, and orbital computed tomography. PBMCs were isolated from approximately 10 ml of fresh peripheral blood by Ficoll-Paque density gradient centrifugation. Total RNA was extracted using Trizol reagent, and RNA quality was assessed on an Agilent 2100 Bioanalyzer. Amplification of TCR beta CDR3 regions was carried out from RNA transcripts. The TCR CDR3 was subjected to a first round of RT-PCR using the HTBI primer set and the Qiagen OneStep RT-PCR kit. A second multiplex PCR round built the libraries, followed by size selection and purification. Paired-end sequencing of the libraries was performed with 100 bp reads on an Illumina HiSeq2000. Per the original workflow: SOAPnuke was used to process the raw data, throwing out any read that contained adapters or uncalled bases, had a mean Phred below 15, or lacked an exact constant-primer or identifier match. High-quality paired reads were merged with COPE v1.2.5, and unique nucleotide sequences were defined as clonotypes. MiTCR v1.1 was used to align the clonotypes against IMGT TRBV, TRBD and TRBJ reference segments. The analysis was restricted to V-J combinations with a frequency above 0.0001, which together covered about 99% of the repertoires. A TCS score was defined as the ratio of F50 (clonal expansion) to E x V (chaos), with BLOSUM62-based TCRdist applied between CDR3 peptides within each V-J. Welch's t-statistics and random forest reduced around 550 V-J features to 13, which were used in a naive Bayes classifier (R e1071). TCRdb trimmed public reads at Q25 via fastp, called clones via MiXCR and kept in-frame beta chains. Identical CDR3 proteins give one entry, which carries the most common genes and DNA. These V and J calls are TCRdb output, not the study's own analysis. In all, the sample holds approximately 400,000 distinct CDR3 sequences, and approximately 15% of those were seen once. 13% to 15% of the sample belongs to the ten largest clones.

Ten or more counts support this clonotype. What this receptor recognizes is not known. Base qualities are missing; no much larger clone stands one base away. For CDR1 and CDR2, the germline V gene (reference sequence) lists SEHNR and FQNEAQ. From cysteine to phenylalanine, the CDR3 is 14 amino acids long. Only the CDR3 DNA is retained, 42 bases long and in frame from the first base. The junction carries 9 bases between V and J, which are trimmed by 3 bases and 1 base respectively. The rearrangement joined TRBV7-9 to TRBJ2-5, with no D gene named confidently. The sample was blood. This clonotype originated in a woman between 18 and 29 years old with Graves' hyperthyroidism. The CDR3 amino acid sequence is: CASSFIVAQETQYF. The DNA sequence is TGTGCCAGCAGCTTTATAGTAGCCCAAGAGACCCAGTACTTC.